One T cell receptor (beta chain) is described in this entry. Its antigen is unknown. Only in-frame clones appear in the TCRdb table, and some are missing; sequencing was by immunoSEQ multiplex PCR. The profile shows tens of thousands of clones, 85% to 95% of them singletons. Per germline, CDR1 MNHEY and CDR2 SVGAGI. V dropped 7 bases and J dropped 2 bases, with 16 bases sitting between them. This CDR3 is 15 amino acids long. The sample comes from a study of T cells in localized non-small cell lung cancer. The study's findings and limits: Appearance in adjacent lung was seen for a median roughly 56 of the top 100 tumor clones. Tumor trailed uninvolved adjacent lung in T cell clonality, which peaked there. Increased T cell density in blood showed an association with longer overall survival. Sequence data derive from only one tumor region, so heterogeneity remains possible.

This specimen consisted of peripheral blood, obtained before any cancer treatment. The sequence derives from a female donor older than 55 with stage I lung adenocarcinoma. V usage is TRBV6-5 and J usage is TRBJ2-3; D could derive from TRBD1 or TRBD2 (6 bases each). The DNA for the CDR3 is TGTGCCAGCACCATAGTGGGGGGCAACACAGATACGCAGTATTTT. Translation: CASTIVGGNTDTQYF.